Listed here are 8 T cell receptor beta chains from one sample, sequenced in a study of CD8+CD57+ T cells in acquired aplastic anemia. Investigators profiled TCR beta VDJ and CDR3 from genomic DNA template. TCRdb reprocessed the reads via MiXCR and lists one record per CDR3 protein. The sample yields around 500,000 distinct CDR3 sequences, roughly 34% seen once. CD8+CD57+ cell expansion, shown by flow cytometry, had occurred in the patients selected for sequencing. The specimen was sorted CD4+, CD8+, or CD8+CD57+ T cells (not recorded which) from PBMCs. These receptors all come from a human donor with aplastic anemia.

This clonotype was detected a few times. J is TRBJ2-7 and V is TRBV12-3 or TRBV12-4; no clear D. Trimming pared 3 bases from V and 2 bases from J, leaving 8 bases between. CDR3 size: 13 residues. CDR3 residues: CASSFETTYEQYF. The CDR3 nucleotides read TGTGCCAGCAGTTTTGAAACTACCTACGAGCAGTACTTC.

This clonotype was counted only a few times. The V gene is TRBV9, the J gene TRBJ1-3; D remains ambiguous. Germline loops: CDR1 SGDLS, CDR2 YYNGEE. The CDR3 spans 15 residues. V was shortened by 4 bases and J by 4 bases, with 15 bases between the two germline ends. The CDR3 is CASSLGPPAGNTIYF. The CDR3 DNA reads as TGTGCCAGCAGCCTCGGGCCGCCGGCGGGAAACACCATATATTTT.

This clonotype was found many times. The J gene is TRBJ1-4, the V gene TRBV19; D may be TRBD1 (6 bases). V lost 7 bases and J 6 bases, leaving 12 bases between the germline ends. The CDR3 has 13 amino acids. Per germline, CDR1 LNHDA and CDR2 SQIVND (reference sequence). CDR3 DNA: TGTGCCAGTACCAATACAGGGTATGAAAAACTGTTTTTT. Protein: CASTNTGYEKLFF.

This clonotype was detected only a few times. The chain links TRBV5-1 to TRBJ2-6, with D perhaps TRBD1 (7 bases). CDR1 is SGHRS, CDR2 YFSETQ, per germline. The V gene lost 4 bases and the J gene lost 0 bases, with 17 bases spanning the gap. The length of the CDR3 is 18 residues. CDR3 nucleotides: TGCGCCAGCAGCCACTGGGGGGACAGCATCTCTGGGGCCAACGTCCTGACTTTC. Translated, it gives CASSHWGDSISGANVLTF.

Remarks on this clonotype: This sequence may be a read error, since a much larger clone differs from it by one base. As the CDR3 is not closed by the conserved phenylalanine or tryptophan, this likely results from a read error. The rearrangement uses TRBV5-1 and TRBJ1-2; D is unresolved. Germline CDR1 reads SGHRS; CDR2 reads YFSETQ. V was shortened by 0 bases and J by 4 bases, with 10 bases between the two germline ends. The CDR3 spans 14 residues. CDR3 sequence (DNA): TGCGCCAGCAGCTTGGATTTGGCGATCTATGGCTACACCCTC. Its translation: CASSLDLAIYGYTL.

This chain links TRBV12-3 or TRBV12-4 with TRBJ1-1, with 7 bases matching TRBD1. The V and J ends lost 4 bases and 3 bases, in that order; junction bases with no gene match: 5. CDR3 length: 14 residues. CDR3 amino acids: CASSSDRSDTEAFF. Here the CDR3 DNA reads TGTGCCAGCAGTTCGGACAGGTCGGACACTGAAGCTTTCTTT.

This chain joins TRBV7-3 and TRBJ1-1; 7 nucleotides agree with TRBD1. The CDR3 runs to 13 residues. Germline V gene sequence: CDR1 SGHTA, CDR2 FQGTGA. After removal of 5 bases from V and 4 bases from J, the junction contained 4 bases not matched to a gene. CDR3 bases: TGTGCCAGCAGCGTCGGGACAGTCACTGAAGCTTTCTTT. Amino acid sequence: CASSVGTVTEAFF. Supplemented by reference TRBV7-3 and TRBJ1-1, the full variable domain reads GAGVSQTPSNKVTEKGKYVELRCDPISGHTALYWYRQSLGQGPEFLIYFQGTGAADDSGLPNDRFFAVRPEGSVSTLKIQRTERGDSAVYLCASSVGTVTEAFFGQGTRLTVV.

This clonotype came up a few times. The V call is TRBV7-9, the J call TRBJ1-6; D gene uncertain. Germline values: CDR1 SEHNR, CDR2 FQNEAQ (reference sequence). This CDR3 spans 13 amino acids. The V and J ends lost 1 base and 7 bases respectively, with 5 bases between them. CDR3 sequence reads: CASSLDQNSPLHF. CDR3 sequence (DNA): TGTGCCAGCAGCTTAGACCAGAATTCACCCCTCCACTTT.